These 5 T cell receptor beta chains originate from one sample sequenced in a study of blood T cell repertoires in COVID-19. TCRdb's table, derived via immunoSEQ multiplex PCR, lists solely in-frame clones and lacks some. The sample has 250,000 or so clones; approximately 90% are singletons. Input material: PBMCs or T cells enriched from blood (not recorded which). The receptors shown here come from a woman aged 30 to 39 with acute COVID-19.

V usage is TRBV18 and J usage is TRBJ2-1, with 7 bases that match TRBD2. The CDR3 sequence is 16 residues long. With V trimmed by 1 base and J by 9 bases, 12 bases remained unmatched. Germline V gene data show CDR1 as KGHSH and CDR2 as LQKENI. DNA of the CDR3: TGTGCCAGCTCACCACGCGGGAGACCTTGGGAGGCTGAGCAGTTCTTC. It codes for CASSPRGRPWEAEQFF. The full variable domain, rest sourced from reference TRBV18 and TRBJ2-1, is NAGVMQNPRHLVRRRGQEARLRCSPMKGHSHVYWYRQLPEEGLKFMVYLQKENIIDESGMPKERFSAEFPKEGPSILRIQQVVRGDSAAYFCASSPRGRPWEAEQFFGPGTRLTVL.

The chain combines TRBV10-3 with TRBJ2-1; perhaps TRBD2 as D (5 bases). The CDR3 contains 14 residues. Germline CDR1 and CDR2: ENHRY and SYGVKD. V was trimmed by 9 bases and J by 0 bases, leaving 12 bases between them. The CDR3 nucleotides read TGTGCCATTAAAAGGGAGAGCTCCTACAATGAGCAGTTCTTC. Translated: CAIKRESSYNEQFF.

The chain is built from TRBV28 and TRBJ1-4; D gene unclear. The CDR3 covers 13 residues. The V and J ends lost 3 bases and 7 bases respectively, with 9 bases between them. Looked up from germline, CDR1 is MDHEN and CDR2 is SYDVKM. As DNA, the CDR3 is TGTGCCAGCAGTTTGGCCACCCCTGAAAAACTGTTTTTT. It specifies CASSLATPEKLFF.

The chain has TRBV24-1 and TRBJ1-4, with 7 bases fitting TRBD1. Trimming removed 3 bases from V and 8 bases from J; junction bases left unmatched: 14. This CDR3 is 17 amino acids long. The germline CDR1 and CDR2 sequences are KGHDR and SFDVKD. In DNA form, the CDR3 reads TGTGCCACCAGTGATCGGACAGGAACGGGGGTTGGGGAAAAACTGTTTTTT. Its protein is CATSDRTGTGVGEKLFF.

This chain joins TRBV11-2 and TRBJ2-2; D is unclear. The CDR3 sequence is 13 residues long. V was trimmed by 8 bases and J by 3 bases, leaving 10 bases between them. Germline V CDR1 and CDR2: SGHAT, FQNNGV. CDR3 DNA: TGTGCCAGCGGCTCGGTGGACACCGGGGAGCTGTTTTTT. This codes for CASGSVDTGELFF.